One T cell receptor (beta chain) is described in this entry. The target antigen is unknown. Sequencing used immunoSEQ multiplex PCR; TCRdb keeps in-frame clones, though not all of them. The sample contains tens of thousands of clones, around 84% of which appear only once. This sample is drawn from a study of T cell responses to AZD1222 COVID-19 vaccine. Whole-study results and caveats: Baseline serostatus was positive in only a handful of AZD1222 recipients. Regions 160-218 and 743-854 dominated among vaccine-associated CD4 TCRs spanning spike. Sampling captured repertoires only after the peak T cell response. Possibly, clonal diversity was underestimated; donors were largely white British and included more females.

Germline-derived CDR1 and CDR2 are MNHEY and SMNVEV (reference sequence). The CDR3 sequence is 12 residues long. Trimming stripped 3 bases from V and 12 bases from J, with 9 bases between. Sequences were derived from peripheral blood, sampled on day 0 of AZD1222 vaccination. The origin of this receptor is an adult in good health. V gene TRBV27 combines with J gene TRBJ1-6; no reliable D call. CDR3: CASSFPSGPLHF. The CDR3 nucleotides are TGTGCCAGCAGTTTCCCATCGGGACCCCTCCACTTT.